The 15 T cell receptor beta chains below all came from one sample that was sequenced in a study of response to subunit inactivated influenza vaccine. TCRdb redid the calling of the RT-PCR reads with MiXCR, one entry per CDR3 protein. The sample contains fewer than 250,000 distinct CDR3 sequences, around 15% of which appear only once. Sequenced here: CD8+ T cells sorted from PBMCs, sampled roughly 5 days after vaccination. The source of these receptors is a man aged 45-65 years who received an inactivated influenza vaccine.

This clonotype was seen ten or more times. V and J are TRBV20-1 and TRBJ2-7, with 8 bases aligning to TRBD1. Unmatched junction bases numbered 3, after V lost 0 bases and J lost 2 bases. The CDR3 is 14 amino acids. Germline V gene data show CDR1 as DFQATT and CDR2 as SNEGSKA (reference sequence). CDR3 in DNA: TGCAGTGCTAGAGAAAGGGACAGGACCTACGAGCAGTACTTC. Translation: CSARERDRTYEQYF.

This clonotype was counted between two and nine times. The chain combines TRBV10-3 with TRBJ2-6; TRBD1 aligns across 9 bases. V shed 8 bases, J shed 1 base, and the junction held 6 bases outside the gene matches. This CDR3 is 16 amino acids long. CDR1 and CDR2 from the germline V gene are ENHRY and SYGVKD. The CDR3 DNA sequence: TGTGCCATCTACGGGACAGGGAAGTCTGGGGCCAACGTCCTGACTTTC. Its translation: CAIYGTGKSGANVLTF.

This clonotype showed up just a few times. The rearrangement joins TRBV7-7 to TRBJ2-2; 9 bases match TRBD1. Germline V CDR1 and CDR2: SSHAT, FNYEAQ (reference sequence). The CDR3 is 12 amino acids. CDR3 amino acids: CAGGTGSGELFF. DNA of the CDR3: TGTGCTGGGGGGACAGGGTCCGGGGAGCTGTTTTTT.

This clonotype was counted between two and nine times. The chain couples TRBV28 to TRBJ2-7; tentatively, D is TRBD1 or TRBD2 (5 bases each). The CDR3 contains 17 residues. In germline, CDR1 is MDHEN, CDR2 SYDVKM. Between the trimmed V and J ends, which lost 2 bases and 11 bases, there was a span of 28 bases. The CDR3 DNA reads TGTGCCAGCAGTTTAAGCCCTTCCGGGACCGGGTGGGACGGGAAGTACTTC. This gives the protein CASSLSPSGTGWDGKYF.

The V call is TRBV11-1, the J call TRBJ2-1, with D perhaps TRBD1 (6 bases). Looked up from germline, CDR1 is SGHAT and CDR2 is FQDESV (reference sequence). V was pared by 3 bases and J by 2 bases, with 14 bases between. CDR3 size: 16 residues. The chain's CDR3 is CASSLGDIPPYNEQFF. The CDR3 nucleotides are TGTGCCAGCAGCTTGGGGGACATCCCCCCCTACAATGAGCAGTTCTTC.

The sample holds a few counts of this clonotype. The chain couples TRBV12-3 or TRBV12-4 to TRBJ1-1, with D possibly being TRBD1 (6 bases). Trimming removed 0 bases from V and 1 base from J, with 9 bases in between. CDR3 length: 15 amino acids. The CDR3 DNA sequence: TGTGCCAGCAGTTTAGCCCTGGGACAGAACACTGAAGCTTTCTTT. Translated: CASSLALGQNTEAFF.

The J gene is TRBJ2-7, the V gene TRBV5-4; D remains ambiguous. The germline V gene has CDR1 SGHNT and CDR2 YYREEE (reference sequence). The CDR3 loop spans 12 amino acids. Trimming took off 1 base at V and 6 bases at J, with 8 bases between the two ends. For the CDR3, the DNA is TGTGCCAGCAGCTTGTCCGCTTCCGAGCAGTACTTC. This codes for CASSLSASEQYF.

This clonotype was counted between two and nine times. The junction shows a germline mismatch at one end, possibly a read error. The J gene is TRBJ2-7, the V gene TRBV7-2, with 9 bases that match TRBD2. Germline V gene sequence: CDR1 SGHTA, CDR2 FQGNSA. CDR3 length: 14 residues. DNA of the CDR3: TGTGCCAGCAGCCTAGCGGGACCGATCTACGAGCAGTACTTC. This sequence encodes CASSLAGPIYEQYF.

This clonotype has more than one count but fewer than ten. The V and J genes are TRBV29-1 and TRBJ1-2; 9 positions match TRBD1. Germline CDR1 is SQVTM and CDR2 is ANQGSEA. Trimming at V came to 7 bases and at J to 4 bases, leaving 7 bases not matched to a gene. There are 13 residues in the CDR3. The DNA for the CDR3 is TGCAGCGGCGGGACAGGGTCCGTCTATGGCTACACCTTC. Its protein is CSGGTGSVYGYTF.

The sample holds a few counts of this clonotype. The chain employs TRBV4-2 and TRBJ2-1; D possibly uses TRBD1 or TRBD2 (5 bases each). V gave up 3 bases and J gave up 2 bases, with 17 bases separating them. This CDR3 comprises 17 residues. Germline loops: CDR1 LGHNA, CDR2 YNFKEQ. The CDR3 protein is CASSHTRGRRTYNEQFF. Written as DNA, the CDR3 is TGTGCCAGCAGCCACACACGGGGCCGACGAACCTACAATGAGCAGTTCTTC.

In DNA form, the CDR3 reads TGCAGTGCTAGACTGGGAAAGGGTCAGAGGTACAATGAGCAGTTCTTC. Its protein product is CSARLGKGQRYNEQFF. This rearrangement joins TRBV20-1 to TRBJ2-1; no clear D gene. The CDR3 is 16 amino acids. The ends were cut back, 2 bases at V and 4 bases at J, with 18 bases in the middle. Germline assignment: CDR1 DFQATT and CDR2 SNEGSKA (reference sequence).

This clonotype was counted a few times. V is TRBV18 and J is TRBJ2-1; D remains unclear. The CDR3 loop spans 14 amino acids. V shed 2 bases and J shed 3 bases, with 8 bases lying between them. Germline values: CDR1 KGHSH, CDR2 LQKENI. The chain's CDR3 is CASSPFVNYNEQFF. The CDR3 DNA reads TGTGCCAGCTCACCATTCGTTAACTACAATGAGCAGTTCTTC.

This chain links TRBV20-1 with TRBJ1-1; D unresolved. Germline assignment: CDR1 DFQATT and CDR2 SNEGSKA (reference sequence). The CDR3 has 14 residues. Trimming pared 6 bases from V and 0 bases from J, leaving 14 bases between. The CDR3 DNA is TGCAGTGCCCCAGACGGTACCATGAACACTGAAGCTTTCTTT. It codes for CSAPDGTMNTEAFF.

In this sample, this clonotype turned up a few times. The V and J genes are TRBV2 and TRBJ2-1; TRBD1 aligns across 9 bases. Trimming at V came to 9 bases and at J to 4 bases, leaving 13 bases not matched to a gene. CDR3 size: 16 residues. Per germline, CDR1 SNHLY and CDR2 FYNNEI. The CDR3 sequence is CASVPGQGLRYNEQFF. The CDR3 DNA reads TGTGCCAGTGTCCCGGGACAGGGATTAAGGTACAATGAGCAGTTCTTC. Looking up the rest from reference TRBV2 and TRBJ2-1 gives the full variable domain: EPEVTQTPSHQVTQMGQEVILRCVPISNHLYFYWYRQILGQKVEFLVSFYNNEISEKSEIFDDQFSVERPDGSNFTLKIRSTKLEDSAMYFCASVPGQGLRYNEQFFGPGTRLTVL.

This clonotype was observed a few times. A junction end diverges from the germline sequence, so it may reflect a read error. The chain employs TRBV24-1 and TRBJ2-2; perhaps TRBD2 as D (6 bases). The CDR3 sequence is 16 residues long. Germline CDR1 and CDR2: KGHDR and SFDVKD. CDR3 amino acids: CATSALGFGGTGELFF. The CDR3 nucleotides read TGTGCCACCAGTGCTTTGGGGTTCGGAGGGACCGGGGAGCTGTTTTTT.